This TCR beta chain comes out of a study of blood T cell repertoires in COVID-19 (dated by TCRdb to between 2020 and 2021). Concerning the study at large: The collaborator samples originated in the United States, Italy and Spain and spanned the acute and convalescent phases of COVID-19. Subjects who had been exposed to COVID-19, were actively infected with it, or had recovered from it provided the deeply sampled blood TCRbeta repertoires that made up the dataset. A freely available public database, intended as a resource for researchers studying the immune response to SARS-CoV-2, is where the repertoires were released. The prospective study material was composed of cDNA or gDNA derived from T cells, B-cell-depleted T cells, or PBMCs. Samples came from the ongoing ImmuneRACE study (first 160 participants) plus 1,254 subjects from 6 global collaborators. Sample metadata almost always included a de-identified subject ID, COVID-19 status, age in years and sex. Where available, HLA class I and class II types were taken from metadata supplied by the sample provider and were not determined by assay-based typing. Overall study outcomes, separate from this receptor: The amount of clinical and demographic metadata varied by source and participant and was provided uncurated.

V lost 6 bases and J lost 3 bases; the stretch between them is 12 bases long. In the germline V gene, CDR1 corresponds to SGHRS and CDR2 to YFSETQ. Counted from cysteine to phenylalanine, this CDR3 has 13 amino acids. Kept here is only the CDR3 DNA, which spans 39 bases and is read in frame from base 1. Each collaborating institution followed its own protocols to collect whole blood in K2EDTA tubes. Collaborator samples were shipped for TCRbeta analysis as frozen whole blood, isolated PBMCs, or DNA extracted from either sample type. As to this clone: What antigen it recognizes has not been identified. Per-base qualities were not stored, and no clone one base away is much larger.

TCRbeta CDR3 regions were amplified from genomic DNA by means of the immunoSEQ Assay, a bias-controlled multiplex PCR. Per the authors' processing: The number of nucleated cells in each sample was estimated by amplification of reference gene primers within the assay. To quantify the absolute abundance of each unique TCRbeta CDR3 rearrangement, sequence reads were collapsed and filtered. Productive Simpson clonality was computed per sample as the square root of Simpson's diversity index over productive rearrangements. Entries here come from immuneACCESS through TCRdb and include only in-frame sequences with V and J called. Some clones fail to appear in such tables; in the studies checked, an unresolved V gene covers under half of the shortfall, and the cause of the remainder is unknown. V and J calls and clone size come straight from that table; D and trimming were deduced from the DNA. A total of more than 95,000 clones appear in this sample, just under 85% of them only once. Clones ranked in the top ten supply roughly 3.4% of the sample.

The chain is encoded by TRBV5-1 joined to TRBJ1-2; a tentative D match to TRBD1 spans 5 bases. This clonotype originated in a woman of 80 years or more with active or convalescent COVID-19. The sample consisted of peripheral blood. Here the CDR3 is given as CASKDSRDYGYTF. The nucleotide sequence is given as TGCGCCAGCAAGGATTCCAGGGACTATGGCTACACCTTC.